The clone carrying this T cell receptor (beta chain) was found once. This sample is drawn from a study of blood T cell repertoires in COVID-19. Using immunoSEQ multiplex PCR, the repertoire was profiled, and TCRdb retains in-frame clones only, with some absent. The top ten clones hold roughly 8.7% of a sample with 150,000 to 200,000 clones, roughly 88% of them seen once. Residents of approximately 25 US areas, aged about 18 to 100 years, made up the participants. Germline CDR1 and CDR2: MNHEY and SVGAGI. The V gene end was trimmed by 9 bases and the J gene end by 3 bases; junction bases not matched to a gene: 11. This CDR3 is built from 14 residues.

V gene TRBV6-5 combines with J gene TRBJ2-7; 7 positions match TRBD2. This receptor was taken from a woman in her twenties or thirties who had recovered from COVID-19. The sequencing input was PBMCs or T cells enriched from blood (not recorded which). CDR3 region: CARGVRGRNYEQYF. DNA of the CDR3: TGTGCCAGAGGGGTGCGGGGGAGAAACTACGAGCAGTACTTC.